A single sample gave rise to the 16 T cell receptor beta chains below, sequenced in a study of identical twins. TCRdb reprocessed the 5' RACE reads with MiXCR, giving one entry per CDR3 protein. The table records hundreds of thousands of distinct CDR3 sequences, 9% to 15% of them present only once. This same sample was also part of a study on yellow fever vaccine responses in identical twins.

The specimen sequenced was CD8+ T cells sorted from blood. The receptors derive from a woman between 18 and 29 years old in good health.

This clonotype was recorded a few times. The V gene is TRBV5-5, the J gene TRBJ2-3; 10 bases align to TRBD2. The germline V gene encodes CDR1 SGHKS and CDR2 YYEKEE (reference sequence). Trimming removed 1 base from V and 1 base from J; junction bases left unmatched: 3. The CDR3 totals 16 residues. The CDR3 is CASSLLLAGGTDTQYF. The DNA for the CDR3 is TGTGCCAGCAGCTTGTTGCTAGCGGGGGGCACAGATACGCAGTATTTT.

This clonotype was counted ten times or more. The chain links TRBV11-2 to TRBJ2-3; TRBD2 matches 9 bases. The J segment lost 5 bases and the V segment lost 5 bases, leaving 8 bases of the junction unmatched. Germline V gene lookup returns CDR1 SGHAT and CDR2 FQNNGV. This CDR3 region has 15 residues. Here the CDR3 DNA reads TGTGCCAGCAGCCCGGGGGGGACTAGCCGAGATACGCAGTATTTT. Amino acids: CASSPGGTSRDTQYF. Filled out from reference TRBV11-2 and TRBJ2-3, the complete variable domain reads EAGVAQSPRYKIIEKRQSVAFWCNPISGHATLYWYQQILGQGPKLLIQFQNNGVVDDSQLPKDRFSAERLKGVDSTLKIQPAKLEDSAVYLCASSPGGTSRDTQYFGPGTRLTVL.

The chain uses TRBV27 and TRBJ2-5; 10 nucleotides match TRBD2. Germline assignment: CDR1 MNHEY and CDR2 SMNVEV (reference sequence). This CDR3 contains 16 residues. The trim removed 5 bases at V and 10 bases at J, leaving 16 bases unmatched. The CDR3 region is CASSPSSGSLTFDQYF. As DNA, the CDR3 is TGTGCCAGCAGTCCATCTAGCGGGAGTTTAACATTCGACCAGTACTTC.

This clonotype was detected many times. The genes are TRBV12-3 or TRBV12-4 and TRBJ2-5; D may be TRBD2 (5 bases). The CDR3 extends over 16 amino acids. Trimming pared 3 bases from V and 2 bases from J, leaving 16 bases between. The CDR3, as DNA: TGTGCCAGCAGTTTGGTGGGAGTGATACTTCAAGAGACCCAGTACTTC. It yields the protein CASSLVGVILQETQYF.

This clonotype was seen more than once but under ten times. The genes are TRBV10-2 and TRBJ2-7; D call uncertain. Per germline, CDR1 WSHSY and CDR2 SAAADI. The length of the CDR3 is 13 residues. The V gene lost 8 bases and the J gene lost 3 bases, with 14 bases spanning the gap. CDR3 sequence (DNA): TGCGCCAGCCTCGGTGACCGGCGCTACGAGCAGTACTTC. Translated, it gives CASLGDRRYEQYF.

This clonotype came up a few times. The rearrangement joins TRBV20-1 to TRBJ2-1; no reliable D call. Germline CDR1 reads DFQATT; CDR2 reads SNEGSKA (reference sequence). CDR3 size: 13 residues. Deletions cut 8 bases from V and 5 bases from J, with 16 bases between. CDR3 bases: TGCAGTCCAAGCGCGGATCAAGACAATGAGCAGTTCTTC. This encodes CSPSADQDNEQFF.

This clonotype has a count of ten or more. This sequence joins TRBV12-3 or TRBV12-4 and TRBJ2-7, with 9 nucleotides matching TRBD2. V shed 5 bases and J 2 bases; nucleotides not matched to a gene: 7. This CDR3 region has 15 residues. The CDR3 nucleotides are TGTGCCAGCAGTCCCGCGGCGGGAGGGCCCTACGAGCAGTACTTC. Translated, it gives CASSPAAGGPYEQYF.

This clonotype was found a few times. The chain is built from TRBV7-9 and TRBJ1-4; maybe TRBD1 (6 bases). Germline values: CDR1 SEHNR, CDR2 FQNEAQ (reference sequence). Trimming took off 5 bases at V and 8 bases at J, with 15 bases between the two ends. The CDR3 runs 14 residues. This chain's CDR3 is CASSPEGGQEKLFF. Written as DNA, the CDR3 is TGTGCCAGCAGCCCAGAGGGGGGTCAGGAAAAACTGTTTTTT.

This clonotype was counted only a few times. The chain links TRBV5-1 to TRBJ2-3; possibly TRBD2 for D (6 bases). The V end was cut by 7 bases, the J end by 4 bases, with 19 bases between. The germline CDR1 and CDR2 sequences are SGHRS and YFSETQ. CDR3 length equals 15 residues. In DNA, the CDR3 is TGCGCCAGCCTCCGGACCGGGGGTGAGGCAGATACGCAGTATTTT. It encodes CASLRTGGEADTQYF.

This clonotype was found a few times. The chain recombines TRBV15 with TRBJ2-7, with 9 bases fitting TRBD1. CDR3 length equals 14 residues. With 4 bases clipped from V and 8 bases from J, the junction kept 9 bases outside the gene matches. The germline gives CDR1 LNHNV, CDR2 YYDKDF (reference sequence). The CDR3 reads CATSKGGQGWKQYF. CDR3 DNA: TGTGCCACCAGCAAAGGCGGACAGGGGTGGAAGCAGTACTTC.

This clonotype was seen many times. The chain recombines TRBV6-5 with TRBJ2-2; D is unresolved. The CDR3 is 16 residues long. V dropped 0 bases and J dropped 5 bases, with 13 bases sitting between them. From germline, CDR1 is MNHEY and CDR2 SVGAGI. DNA for the CDR3: TGTGCCAGCAGTTACTCGCCCCTGGAACGGACCGGGGAGCTGTTTTTT. This sequence encodes CASSYSPLERTGELFF.

This clonotype has just a few counts. The J gene is TRBJ2-1, the V gene TRBV7-8; 11 nucleotides line up with TRBD2. This CDR3 contains 14 residues. The germline V gene encodes CDR1 SGHVS and CDR2 FQNEAQ. V was clipped by 5 bases and J by 8 bases; unmatched bases: 5. The CDR3 is CASSPDSGRDEQFF. The CDR3 nucleotides are TGTGCCAGCAGCCCCGATAGCGGGAGGGATGAGCAGTTCTTC.

The gene calls are TRBV6-5 and TRBJ2-5; TRBD1 aligns across 9 bases. This CDR3 spans 14 amino acids. Trimming at V came to 7 bases and at J to 4 bases, leaving 7 bases not matched to a gene. Germline values: CDR1 MNHEY, CDR2 SVGAGI. Here the CDR3 reads CASNSGTGTETQYF. CDR3 sequence (DNA): TGTGCCAGCAATTCCGGGACAGGGACAGAGACCCAGTACTTC.

This sequence joins TRBV11-2 and TRBJ2-2; TRBD1 matches 9 bases. Germline V CDR1 and CDR2: SGHAT, FQNNGV. The CDR3 runs 20 residues. Trimming cost V 0 bases and J 5 bases; bases outside gene matches: 16. For the CDR3, the DNA is TGTGCCAGCAGCTTAGATTGGGGACAGGGTCTAAGGGACCTTACCGGGGAGCTGTTTTTT. Translation gives CASSLDWGQGLRDLTGELFF.

This chain connects TRBV29-1 to TRBJ1-1, with a possible D match to TRBD1 (5 bases). V was clipped by 4 bases and J by 0 bases, with 6 bases between them. Germline CDR1 SQVTM, CDR2 ANQGSEA. The CDR3 runs to 12 residues. The DNA for the CDR3 is TGCAGCGTTGCAGGGCTGAACACTGAAGCTTTCTTT. Its translation: CSVAGLNTEAFF.

The table lists this clonotype with many counts. The CDR3 nucleotides read TGCGCCAGCAGCTCCCCGGACTCTCGGACCCAGTACTTC. This codes for CASSSPDSRTQYF. This chain uses TRBV5-1 with TRBJ2-5; D might be TRBD2 (5 bases). The V end lost 3 bases, the J end lost 7 bases, and 13 bases lay between the germline ends. This CDR3 has 13 residues. CDR1 and CDR2 (germline): SGHRS, YFSETQ.